A single T cell receptor (beta chain) is shown here with its context. This clone has only a few counts. There is no known antigen for this receptor. Per-base qualities were not stored, and no clone one base away is much larger. This specimen belongs to a study of memory CD4+ T cells and cytomegalovirus serostatus (dated by TCRdb to between 2017 and 2020). Background on the whole study: The cohort comprised around 35 healthy Belgian adults, 9 CMV seropositive and roughly 25 CMV seronegative. CD4+ memory TCRbeta repertoires of a Belgian cohort with known cytomegalovirus serostatus were sequenced in order to replicate a published TCR-based CMV serostatus classifier. The paper's findings and limits, for the study overall: CMV serostatus prediction reached a median bootstrapped AUC of about 0.94 with the original framework and around 0.91 with a US-trained random forest. On the Belgian cohort, the classifier based on the original framework reached a median bootstrapped AUC of roughly 0.94, with a 95% CI of 0.76-1.00. Among the 150 to 200 previously reported CMV-associated TCRbeta sequences, 60 to 70 showed up in the CD4+ memory repertoires, with each one found in between one and five individuals. The results were read as suggesting that the CMV-associated TCR signature is, for the most part, present in the CD4+ memory repertoire. Unlike the original study, which covered naive and memory CD4+ and CD8+ populations, the Belgian study sequenced only CD4+CD45RO+ memory cells.

Genomic DNA was extracted from sorted cells with the Quick-DNA Microprep Kit. TCRbeta DNA was amplified with the immunoSEQ hsTCRbeta kit following the manufacturer's protocol. TCRbeta libraries were sequenced on an Illumina MiSeq instrument. The study's own analysis went as follows. After out-of-frame sequences were removed, around 2,200,000 distinct TCRbeta sequences remained, averaging about 66,813 per individual. Two values were used to score each individual: the count of some 150 previously reported CMV-associated TCRbeta sequences and the total count of productive distinct TCRbeta sequences. A beta-binomial model was reimplemented in Python, and scikit-learn random forests with default parameters were trained on US cohort data. On the Belgian cohort, classifier performance was reported as the median AUC, along with percentile confidence intervals, across 10,000 bootstrap iterations. Held by TCRdb, this immuneACCESS table contains in-frame sequences only and omits some clones. Under half of the omission traces to an unresolved V gene where checked; the cause of the rest is unknown. D and trimming come from the DNA, and the V and J calls and clone size come from that table. The sample table shows 45,000 to 50,000 clones, and 77% are seen once. The top ten clonotypes cover around 0.61% of the sample.

Single viable CD3+CD4+CD8-CD45RO+ cells were sorted as memory CD4+ T cells on a FACSAria II. CMV serostatus was assessed using a Roche Elecsys assay, by which serum IgG against CMV pp150, pp28, p38 and p52 was detected. After the samples were thawed, total CD4+ T cells were enriched through positive selection using CD4 magnetic microbeads. The samples came from a different study that was designed specifically to examine the CD4+ T cell memory repertoire. Peripheral blood mononuclear cells were isolated and cryopreserved according to standard operating procedures, and serum was stored at -80 degrees C. The staining used CD3-PerCP (BW264/56), CD4-APC (RPA-T4), CD45RO-PE (UCHT1) and CD8-Pacific Orange (3B5) antibodies, and Sytox blue was used to exclude non-viable cells. Cut back by 2 bases and 10 bases, the V and J ends lie 12 bases apart. Taken from cysteine to phenylalanine, the CDR3 has 13 residues. Only the CDR3 DNA is retained, 39 bases long and in frame from the first base. In the germline V gene, CDR1 corresponds to SQVTM and CDR2 to ANQGSEA.

The TCR was taken from an adult in good health and CMV-seronegative. The sequence links TRBV29-1 to TRBJ1-6; matching of 6 bases hints at TRBD1 as the D gene. Material for sequencing was memory CD4+ T cells from blood. This receptor carries the CDR3 CSVESRGRSPLHF. The DNA sequence reads TGCAGCGTTGAAAGCCGGGGGCGATCACCCCTCCACTTT. Supplemented by the reference TRBV29-1 and TRBJ1-6 proteins around the CDR3, the complete variable domain is SAVISQKPSRDICQRGTSLTIQCQVDSQVTMMFWYRQQPGQSLTLIATANQGSEATYESGFVIDKFPISRPNLTFSTLTVSNMSPEDSSIYLCSVESRGRSPLHFGNGTRLTVT.